Sequencing of this T cell receptor beta chain was carried out in a study of T cell changes during pregnancy in multiple sclerosis (dated by TCRdb to the late 2010s). For the wider study: The study examined how the T cell repertoire changed over the course of pregnancy in women with multiple sclerosis.

Concerning this clone itself: Its cognate antigen has yet to be identified. No base quality values were provided; no much bigger clone lies one nucleotide off.

The library was made by the immunoSEQ multiplex PCR assay. TCRdb holds this immuneACCESS table with in-frame rearrangements only. Some clones are missing; in checked studies, unresolved V genes explain under half, and the rest has no known cause. This sample has 69,000 or so clones in its table, and roughly 93% of those were observed once. The top ten clones comprise roughly 1.3% of the sample. This TCR came from a female donor with multiple sclerosis, enrolled in a pregnancy study. The input for sequencing was peripheral blood, taken in the third trimester of pregnancy.

The CDR3 protein sequence reads: CASSALVNTGELFF. The DNA reads as follows: TGTGCCAGCAGCGCCCTAGTGAACACCGGGGAGCTGTTTTTT. The chain couples TRBV7-2 to TRBJ2-2; too little of a D gene remains to name it. The CDR3 numbers 14 residues from cysteine through phenylalanine. Just CDR3 DNA is preserved here, 42 bases in frame from base 1. CDR1 and CDR2 were assigned from the germline V gene as SGHTA and FQGNSA. V is cut by 5 bases and J by 1 base, and the space between the germline ends is 8 bases.